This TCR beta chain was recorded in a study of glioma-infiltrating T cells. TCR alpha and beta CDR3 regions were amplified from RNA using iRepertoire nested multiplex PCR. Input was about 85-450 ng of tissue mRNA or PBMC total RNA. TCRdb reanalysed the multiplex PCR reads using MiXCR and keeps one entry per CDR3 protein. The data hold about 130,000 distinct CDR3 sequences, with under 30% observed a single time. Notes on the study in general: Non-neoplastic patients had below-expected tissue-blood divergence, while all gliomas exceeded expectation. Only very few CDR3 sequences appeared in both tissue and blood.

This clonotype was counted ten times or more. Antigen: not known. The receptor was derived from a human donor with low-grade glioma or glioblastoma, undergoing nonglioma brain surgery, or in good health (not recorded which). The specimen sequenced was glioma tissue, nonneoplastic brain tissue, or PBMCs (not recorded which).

The CDR3 nucleotides read TGCGCCAGCAGCCAAGATCCCAGTAATTCACCCCTCCACTTT. Translation: CASSQDPSNSPLHF. The V and J genes are TRBV4-1 and TRBJ1-6; D unclear. Germline-derived CDR1 and CDR2 are MGHRA and YSYEKL. The CDR3 extends over 14 amino acids. V was pared by 0 bases and J by 6 bases, with 6 bases between.